This TCR beta chain was documented in a study of CD8 T cells in ankylosing spondylitis. Looked up from germline, CDR1 is SGDLS and CDR2 is YYNGEE. Trimming removed 4 bases from V and 2 bases from J, with 16 bases in between. This CDR3 has 16 residues. One entry per CDR3 protein, called by TCRdb with MiXCR from the 5' RACE reads. Of approximately 200,000 distinct CDR3 sequences in the sample, 9.5% to 15% were seen once. This clonotype has just one count. The V gene is TRBV9, the J gene TRBJ2-1; TRBD2 might be the D (6 bases). This receptor was obtained from a male donor with ankylosing spondylitis or in good health (not recorded which). Material for sequencing was blood, either unsorted or a sorted T cell fraction (not recorded which). CDR3 sequence reads: CASSSRLDTAYNEQFF. CDR3 bases: TGTGCCAGCAGCTCCCGACTAGATACTGCCTACAATGAGCAGTTCTTC.